The clone carrying this TCR beta chain has just a few counts. Its cognate antigen is unknown. This sample was included in a study of cytomegalovirus exposure and HLA in healthy donors. Whole-study findings and limits: Apparent HLA restriction characterized most CMV-associated TCR beta chains in a later analysis.

A multiplex PCR was run with 60 Vbeta primers and 13 Jbeta primers. Profiling relied on immunoSEQ multiplex PCR, and the TCRdb table lists in-frame clones only, not all of them. The table records 95,000 to 120,000 clones, around 70% of them present only once. This TCR was recovered from a middle-aged woman in good health and CMV-seropositive. Sequencing was carried out using PBMCs.

The CDR3 region has the DNA TGTGCCAGCAGCTTAGGTTCCGGTGGGAACACCGGGGAGCTGTTTTTT. Its translation is CASSLGSGGNTGELFF. The chain combines TRBV11-3 with TRBJ2-2; D gene uncertain. The CDR3 contains 16 residues. The germline V and J ends were trimmed by 1 base and 1 base, with 10 bases remaining between them. Germline V gene lookup returns CDR1 SGHNT and CDR2 YENEEA.